These 20 T cell receptor beta chains came from one sample sequenced in a study of cytomegalovirus exposure and HLA in healthy donors (dated by TCRdb to about 2017). Receptors were amplified or captured by the immunoSEQ multiplex PCR assay. A mixture of 60 forward primers for TCR Vbeta segments and 13 reverse primers for TCR Jbeta segments was used in the multiplex PCR. TCRdb obtained this table from immuneACCESS and retained in-frame rearrangements with V and J assigned. These tables miss some clones; where compared with another copy, unresolved V genes account for less than half of the shortfall, and the remainder is unexplained. The sample contains 100,000 to 150,000 clones, approximately 80% of them found a single time. The ten largest account for 8.8% of the sample. The specimen sequenced was PBMCs. The receptors stem from a female donor in good health and CMV-seropositive.

V and J are TRBV7-9 and TRBJ1-6; 9 bases map to TRBD1. V trimming: 2 bases; J trimming: 15 bases; junction bases outside the gene matches: 17. The CDR3 runs 17 residues. Germline loops: CDR1 SEHNR, CDR2 FQNEAQ (reference sequence). CDR3 sequence (DNA): TGTGCCAGCAGCTTATCGTGGTCCGGGACAGGGAATTTTCACCTCCACTTT. This translates into CASSLSWSGTGNFHLHF.

This chain joins TRBV5-6 and TRBJ1-2, with TRBD1 matching 10 bases. V was clipped by 3 bases and J by 8 bases; unmatched bases: 10. Looked up from germline, CDR1 is SGHDT and CDR2 is YYEEEE. The CDR3 runs 15 residues. DNA of the CDR3: TGTGCCAGCAGCTCCCCGGGACAGGGGTTAACCGGCTACACCTTC. It encodes CASSSPGQGLTGYTF.

The chain has TRBV7-9 and TRBJ1-4; 9 bases are shared with TRBD1. The germline CDR1 and CDR2 sequences are SEHNR and FQNEAQ (reference sequence). The CDR3 covers 14 residues. V dropped 4 bases and J dropped 6; count of bases not matched to a gene: 3. This chain's CDR3 is CASSWTGDHEKLFF. For the CDR3, the DNA is TGTGCCAGCAGCTGGACAGGGGATCATGAAAAACTGTTTTTT.

The chain employs TRBV5-4 and TRBJ2-6, with D hard to call. The V end was cut by 1 base, the J end by 0 bases, with 5 bases between. Germline loops: CDR1 SGHNT, CDR2 YYREEE (reference sequence). There are 15 residues in the CDR3. The CDR3 nucleotides read TGTGCCAGCAGCTTGTCCAGCTCTGGGGCCAACGTCCTGACTTTC. Protein product: CASSLSSSGANVLTF.

The V call is TRBV5-1, the J call TRBJ2-7, with 10 bases lining up with TRBD2. Per the germline V gene, CDR1 is SGHRS and CDR2 is YFSETQ. The V gene end was trimmed by 0 bases and the J gene end by 6 bases; junction bases not matched to a gene: 6. The CDR3 is made up of 15 amino acids. The CDR3 coding sequence is TGCGCCAGCAGCTTGGCCGGGAGCGGGGGGGCCGAGCAGTACTTC. Its protein is CASSLAGSGGAEQYF. Using reference TRBV5-1 and TRBJ2-7 for the parts outside the CDR3, the full variable domain is KAGVTQTPRYLIKTRGQQVTLSCSPISGHRSVSWYQQTPGQGLQFLFEYFSETQRNKGNFPGRFSGRQFSNSRSEMNVSTLELGDSALYLCASSLAGSGGAEQYFGPGTRLTVT.

The J gene is TRBJ2-1, the V gene TRBV7-9, with 8 bases fitting TRBD2. The V segment lost 4 bases and the J segment 4 bases; nucleotides outside the gene matches: 6. CDR3 length: 15 residues. Germline CDR1 and CDR2: SEHNR and FQNEAQ (reference sequence). The CDR3 sequence: CASSSGGPGYNEQFF. The DNA of the CDR3 is TGTGCCAGCAGCTCGGGGGGGCCGGGTTACAATGAGCAGTTCTTC.

This chain links TRBV7-2 with TRBJ2-3, with a weak D call TRBD1 (5 bases). CDR1 and CDR2 from the germline V gene are SGHTA and FQGNSA. V was trimmed by 10 bases and J by 6 bases, leaving 11 bases between them. The CDR3 sequence is 11 residues long. For the CDR3, the DNA is TGTGCCACGGGTGGGGCGGATACGCAGTATTTT. Its protein product is CATGGADTQYF.

This chain joins TRBV5-4 and TRBJ2-5; a possible D gene is TRBD1 (6 bases). TRBJ2-7 matches the DNA end more closely, so the J call is doubtful. Germline V lookup: CDR1 SGHNT, CDR2 YYREEE (reference sequence). The CDR3 consists of 14 residues. The CDR3 spells CASSVRDTNYEQYF. In DNA, the CDR3 is TGTGCCAGCAGCGTCCGGGACACCAACTACGAGCAGTACTTC.

The rearrangement uses TRBV9 and TRBJ2-5; D uncertain. Trimming shortened V by 4 bases and J by 5 bases, and 12 bases separated the two germline ends. This CDR3 spans 13 amino acids. The germline gives CDR1 SGDLS, CDR2 YYNGEE. This CDR3 is CASSPQAFETQYF. The CDR3, as DNA: TGTGCCAGCAGCCCCCAGGCCTTCGAGACCCAGTACTTC.

This chain connects TRBV10-3 to TRBJ1-2; 8 positions agree with TRBD1. CDR3 length: 13 amino acids. V shed 2 bases, J shed 7 bases, and the junction held 3 bases outside the gene matches. Germline CDR1 and CDR2: ENHRY and SYGVKD. CDR3 nucleotide sequence: TGTGCCATCAGTGAGGGACAGGGAGGTGGCTACACCTTC. Encoded protein: CAISEGQGGGYTF.

This clone is a singleton in its sample. The V and J genes are TRBV4-3 and TRBJ2-7; the match to TRBD1 covers 9 bases. Per the germline V gene, CDR1 is LGHNA and CDR2 is YSLEER. The CDR3 totals 15 residues. With 3 bases clipped from V and 2 bases from J, the junction kept 5 bases outside the gene matches. The CDR3 loop reads CASSQSRTGAYEQYF. DNA of the CDR3: TGCGCCAGCAGCCAGAGCAGGACAGGGGCCTACGAGCAGTACTTC.

This clone was detected a few times. This CDR3 is CASSELAGRETQYF. CDR3 sequence (DNA): TGTGCCAGTAGTGAGCTAGCGGGGCGGGAGACCCAGTACTTC. This sequence joins TRBV19 and TRBJ2-5; 9 nucleotides line up with TRBD2. Germline CDR1 and CDR2: LNHDA and SQIVND (reference sequence). V was pared by 5 bases and J by 5 bases, with 6 bases of the junction left unmatched. CDR3 length: 14 residues. The entire variable domain, with the rest obtained from reference TRBV19 and TRBJ2-5, is as follows: DGGITQSPKYLFRKEGQNVTLSCEQNLNHDAMYWYRQDPGQGLRLIYYSQIVNDFQKGDIAEGYSVSREKKESFPLTVTSAQKNPTAFYLCASSELAGRETQYFGPGTRLLVL.

The rearrangement joins TRBV5-1 to TRBJ1-2; 7 positions agree with TRBD1. CDR3 length: 13 residues. Germline V gene sequence: CDR1 SGHRS, CDR2 YFSETQ. Trimming removed 0 bases from V and 14 bases from J; junction bases left unmatched: 10. CDR3 protein: CASSLAGWDSQTF. For the CDR3, the DNA is TGCGCCAGCAGCTTGGCAGGATGGGACAGTCAAACCTTC. The variable domain in full, completed from reference TRBV5-1 and TRBJ1-2, reads KAGVTQTPRYLIKTRGQQVTLSCSPISGHRSVSWYQQTPGQGLQFLFEYFSETQRNKGNFPGRFSGRQFSNSRSEMNVSTLELGDSALYLCASSLAGWDSQTFGSGTRLTVV.

The chain carries TRBV6-5 and TRBJ2-5; maybe TRBD1 (6 bases). Trimming shortened V by 6 bases and J by 7 bases, and 12 bases separated the two germline ends. This CDR3 is built from 12 residues. Germline CDR1 MNHEY, CDR2 SVGAGI. Here the CDR3 DNA reads TGTGCCAGCAGGCGACAGGAAGGGACCCAGTACTTC. Amino acid sequence: CASRRQEGTQYF.

The chain employs TRBV2 and TRBJ2-7; D not resolved. CDR1 is SNHLY and CDR2 is FYNNEI in the germline V gene. The germline V and J ends were trimmed by 3 bases and 4 bases, with 4 bases remaining between them. CDR3 length equals 11 residues. CDR3 bases: TGTGCCAGCAGTGACTCTTACGAGCAGTACTTC. The encoded protein is CASSDSYEQYF.

The chain links TRBV5-1 to TRBJ2-1; 9 nucleotides agree with TRBD2. Germline lookup yields CDR1 SGHRS and CDR2 YFSETQ. The CDR3 extends over 15 amino acids. The trim removed 5 bases at V and 1 base at J, leaving 4 bases unmatched. CDR3: CASSQTSGSYNEQFF. The CDR3 DNA sequence: TGCGCCAGCAGTCAGACTAGCGGTTCCTACAATGAGCAGTTCTTC.

The chain has TRBV10-3 and TRBJ1-1; D not certain. V was shortened by 7 bases and J by 3 bases, with 6 bases between the two germline ends. The germline CDR1 and CDR2 sequences are ENHRY and SYGVKD. CDR3 length equals 11 residues. Here the CDR3 reads CAIKRDTEAFF. The CDR3 coding sequence is TGTGCCATCAAACGGGACACTGAAGCTTTCTTT.

The chain combines TRBV9 with TRBJ2-3; 9 bases match TRBD2. This CDR3 has 18 residues. Trimming took 4 bases from V and 2 from J; bases not matched to a gene: 14. Germline V gene sequence: CDR1 SGDLS, CDR2 YYNGEE. CDR3 nucleotide sequence: TGTGCCAGCAGCCCCCGGGGAGCGGGGGGCCTCGTCACAGATACGCAGTATTTT. This translates into CASSPRGAGGLVTDTQYF. Looking up the rest from reference TRBV9 and TRBJ2-3 gives the full variable domain: DSGVTQTPKHLITATGQRVTLRCSPRSGDLSVYWYQQSLDQGLQFLIQYYNGEERAKGNILERFSAQQFPDLHSELNLSSLELGDSALYFCASSPRGAGGLVTDTQYFGPGTRLTVL.

The chain employs TRBV28 and TRBJ2-5; weak D call: TRBD2 (6 bases). The CDR3 consists of 15 residues. Germline loops: CDR1 MDHEN, CDR2 SYDVKM. V was cut by 2 bases and J by 3 bases, with 13 bases left in between. CDR3: CASSLAGPGKETQYF. The CDR3 DNA follows: TGTGCCAGCAGTTTAGCGGGGCCAGGGAAAGAGACCCAGTACTTC.

V is TRBV19 and J is TRBJ1-5; 7 positions agree with TRBD1. V was pared by 9 bases and J by 7 bases, with 12 bases of the junction left unmatched. Germline V gives CDR1 LNHDA, CDR2 SQIVND (reference sequence). This CDR3 has 14 amino acids. The CDR3 is CASHNRGNVQPQHF. The CDR3, as DNA: TGTGCCAGCCACAACAGGGGTAACGTACAGCCCCAGCATTTT.